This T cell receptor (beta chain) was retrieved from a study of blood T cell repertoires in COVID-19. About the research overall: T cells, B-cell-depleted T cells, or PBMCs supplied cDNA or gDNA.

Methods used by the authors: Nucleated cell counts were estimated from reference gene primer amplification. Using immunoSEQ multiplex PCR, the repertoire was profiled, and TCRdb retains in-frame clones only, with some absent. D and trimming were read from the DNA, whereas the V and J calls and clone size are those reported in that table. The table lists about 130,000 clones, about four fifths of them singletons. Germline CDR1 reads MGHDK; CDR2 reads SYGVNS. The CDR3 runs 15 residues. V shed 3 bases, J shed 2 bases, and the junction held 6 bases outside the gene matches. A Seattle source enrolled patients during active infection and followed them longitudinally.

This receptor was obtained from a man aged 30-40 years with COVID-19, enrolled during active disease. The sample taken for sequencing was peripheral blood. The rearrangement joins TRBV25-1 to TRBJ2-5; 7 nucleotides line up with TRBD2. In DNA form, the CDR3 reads TGTGCCAGCAGTGAGGGTGGGGGGGTTCAAGAGACCCAGTACTTC. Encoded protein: CASSEGGGVQETQYF.